This TCR beta chain was sequenced during a study of post-analysis software for immune sequencing data. The CDR3 extends over 15 amino acids. Trimming cost V 2 bases and J 3 bases, with 10 bases left between them. Germline V lookup: CDR1 SNHLY, CDR2 FYNNEI. This clonotype was picked up one time. Antigen: not known. General observations from the study: Elevated frequency relative to controls characterized several TRBV segments in patients, TRBV5-6, TRBV5-1 and TRBV20-1 among them.

Unique molecular identifiers tagged the TCR beta cDNA libraries. TCRdb independently ran MiXCR on the PCR reads; one entry per CDR3 protein. The profile shows about 500,000 distinct CDR3 sequences, around 40% of them singletons. The chain combines TRBV2 with TRBJ1-4; D not certain. This TCR was recovered from a girl aged 5 to 17 with multiple sclerosis. The source material was blood. CDR3 sequence reads: CASSEWQAANEKLFF. The CDR3 DNA follows: TGTGCCAGCAGTGAATGGCAGGCGGCTAATGAAAAACTGTTTTTT.